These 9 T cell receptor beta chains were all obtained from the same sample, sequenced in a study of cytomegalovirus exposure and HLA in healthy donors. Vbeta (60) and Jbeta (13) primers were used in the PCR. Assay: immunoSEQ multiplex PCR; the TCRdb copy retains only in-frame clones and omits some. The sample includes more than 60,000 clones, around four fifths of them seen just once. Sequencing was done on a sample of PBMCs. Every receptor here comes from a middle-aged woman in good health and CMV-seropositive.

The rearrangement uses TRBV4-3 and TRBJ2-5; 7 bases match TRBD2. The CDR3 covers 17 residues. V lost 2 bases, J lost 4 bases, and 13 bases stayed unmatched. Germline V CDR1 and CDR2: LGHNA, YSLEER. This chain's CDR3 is CASSQRLAVLGSETQYF. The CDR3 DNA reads TGCGCCAGCAGCCAACGGCTAGCGGTTTTAGGTTCAGAGACCCAGTACTTC.

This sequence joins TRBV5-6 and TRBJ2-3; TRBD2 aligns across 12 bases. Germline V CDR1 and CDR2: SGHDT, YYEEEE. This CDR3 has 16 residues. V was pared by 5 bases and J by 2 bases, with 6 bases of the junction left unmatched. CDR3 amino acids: CASSLRLAGVTDTQYF. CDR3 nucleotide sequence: TGTGCCAGCAGTCTTCGACTAGCGGGGGTCACAGATACGCAGTATTTT.

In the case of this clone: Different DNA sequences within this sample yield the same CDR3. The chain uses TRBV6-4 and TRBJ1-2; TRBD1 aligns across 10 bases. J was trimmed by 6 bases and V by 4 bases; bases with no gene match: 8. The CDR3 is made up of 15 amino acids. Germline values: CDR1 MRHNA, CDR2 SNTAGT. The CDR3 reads CASSGGQGEMDGYTF. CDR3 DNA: TGTGCCAGCAGTGGCGGACAGGGGGAAATGGATGGCTACACCTTC.

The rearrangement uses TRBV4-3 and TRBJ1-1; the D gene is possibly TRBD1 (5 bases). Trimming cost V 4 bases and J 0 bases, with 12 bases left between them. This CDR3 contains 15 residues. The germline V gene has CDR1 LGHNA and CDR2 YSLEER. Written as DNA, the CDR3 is TGCGCCAGCAGCCCGCAGGGAACTATGAACACTGAAGCTTTCTTT. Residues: CASSPQGTMNTEAFF.

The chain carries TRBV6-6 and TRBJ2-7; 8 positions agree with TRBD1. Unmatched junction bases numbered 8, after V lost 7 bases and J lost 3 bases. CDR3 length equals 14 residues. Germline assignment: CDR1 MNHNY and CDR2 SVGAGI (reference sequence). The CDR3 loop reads CASTRGQGSYEQYF. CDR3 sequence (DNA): TGTGCCAGCACCCGCGGACAGGGTAGCTACGAGCAGTACTTC.

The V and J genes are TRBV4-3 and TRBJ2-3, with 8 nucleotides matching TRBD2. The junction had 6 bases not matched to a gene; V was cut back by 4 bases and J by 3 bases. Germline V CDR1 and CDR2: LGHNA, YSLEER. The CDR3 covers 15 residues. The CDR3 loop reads CASSLTSARTDTQYF. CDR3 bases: TGCGCCAGCAGCCTGACTAGCGCCAGAACAGATACGCAGTATTTT.

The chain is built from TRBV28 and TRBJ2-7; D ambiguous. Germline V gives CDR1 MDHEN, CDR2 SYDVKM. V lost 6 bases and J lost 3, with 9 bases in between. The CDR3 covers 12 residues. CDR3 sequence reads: CASSPYGYEQYF. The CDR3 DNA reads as TGTGCCAGCAGCCCTTACGGCTACGAGCAGTACTTC.

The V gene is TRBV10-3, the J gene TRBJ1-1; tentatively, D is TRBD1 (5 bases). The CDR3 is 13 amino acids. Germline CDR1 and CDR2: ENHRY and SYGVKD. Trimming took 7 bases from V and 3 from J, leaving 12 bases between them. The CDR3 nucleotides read TGTGCCATCAATTCGGACACATACACTGAAGCTTTCTTT. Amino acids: CAINSDTYTEAFF.

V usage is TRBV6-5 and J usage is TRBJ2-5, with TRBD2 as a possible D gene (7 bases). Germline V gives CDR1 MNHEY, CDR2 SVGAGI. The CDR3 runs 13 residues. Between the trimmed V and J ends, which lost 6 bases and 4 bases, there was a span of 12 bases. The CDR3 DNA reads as TGTGCCAGCAGGTGGGGGGGCACAGAGACCCAGTACTTC. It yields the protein CASRWGGTETQYF.